These T cell receptor beta chains were read from a single sample in a study of T cell repertoires in cytomegalovirus infection. MiXCR, run by TCRdb on the reads, gives a single entry per CDR3 protein. The table has approximately 1,000,000 distinct CDR3 sequences, 31% seen once; the top ten hold roughly 13%. Their recognized antigens are unknown. The starting material was cultured CD8+ T cells from PBMCs, obtained from culture after CMV antigen stimulation. Receptor source: a human donor in good health (CMV status not recorded). Some clones in this sample may be carry-over from other donors' samples. The CDR3 runs from the conserved cysteine through the conserved F or W. The order of the fields is J gene, clone size, D gene, V gene, CDR3 protein, CDR3 DNA. D genes are given only for firm matches. Rows may omit the clone size; those that give it use once, few, many or a size class.

TRBJ1-2 | - | - | TRBV4-1 | CASSQLGDTNYGYTF | TGCGCCAGCAGCCAACTGGGAGATACTAACTATGGCTACACCTTC
TRBJ2-1 | - | - | TRBV5-6 | CASSLAMSRTGEDEQFF | TGTGCCAGCAGCTTGGCGATGAGCCGGACCGGAGAGGATGAGCAGTTCTTC
TRBJ2-7 | few | TRBD1 | TRBV20-1 | CSAPGQERDGGSYEQYF | TGCAGTGCTCCCGGACAGGAGAGAGATGGGGGCTCCTACGAGCAGTACTTC
TRBJ2-2 | - | TRBD2 | TRBV29-1 | CSVEAASGGANTGELFF | TGCAGCGTTGAAGCGGCCAGCGGGGGGGCGAACACCGGGGAGCTGTTTTTT
TRBJ1-2 | - | - | TRBV5-6 | CASSWGEAASSYGYTF | TGTGCCAGCAGCTGGGGTGAGGCGGCCTCGTCCTATGGCTACACCTTC
TRBJ2-2 | few | - | TRBV12-3/TRBV12-4 | CASTETGTGELFF | TGTGCCAGCACAGAAACGGGCACCGGGGAGCTGTTTTTT
TRBJ2-3 | - | - | TRBV28 | CASQGFLHADTQYF | TGTGCCAGCCAGGGTTTTCTTCACGCAGATACGCAGTATTTT
TRBJ1-2 | - | - | TRBV28 | CASSLLQTRKTVGYTF | TGTGCCAGCAGTTTACTCCAGACCAGGAAGACCGTCGGCTACACCTTC
TRBJ2-5 | - | TRBD2 | TRBV7-9 | CASSFPSGGGRETQYF | TGTGCCAGCAGCTTTCCTAGCGGGGGAGGGAGAGAGACCCAGTACTTC
TRBJ2-1 | - | - | TRBV5-1 | CASSSSGLEQFF | TGCGCCAGCAGCTCGTCGGGTCTGGAGCAGTTCTTC
TRBJ1-5 | few | TRBD1 | TRBV19 | CASSQRQGGNQPQHF | TGTGCCAGTAGTCAAAGACAGGGTGGCAATCAGCCCCAGCATTTT
TRBJ1-5 | - | TRBD1 | TRBV6-1 | CASSEYGTGGYSNQPQHF | TGTGCCAGCAGTGAATACGGGACAGGGGGCTATAGCAATCAGCCCCAGCATTTT
TRBJ1-4 | few | - | TRBV7-9 | CASSSSGTENEKLFF | TGTGCCAGCAGCTCGTCGGGGACGGAGAATGAAAAACTGTTTTTT
TRBJ2-3 | - | TRBD1 | TRBV12-3/TRBV12-4 | CASSLNKDRVTVDTQYF | TGTGCCAGCAGTTTAAATAAGGACAGGGTGACAGTAGATACGCAGTATTTT
TRBJ2-2 | once | TRBD1 | TRBV29-1 | CSVESGGQGRAGELFF | TGCAGCGTTGAGAGCGGGGGACAGGGGAGGGCCGGGGAGCTGTTTTTT
TRBJ2-3 | few | - | TRBV4-1 | CASSPWFNGDDTQYF | TGCGCCAGCAGCCCGTGGTTTAATGGGGATGATACGCAGTATTTT
TRBJ1-1 | - | - | TRBV29-1 | CSVPGINTEAFF | TGCAGCGTTCCCGGGATAAACACTGAAGCTTTCTTT
TRBJ1-1 | many | - | TRBV7-8 | CASSSGEVKNTEAFF | TGTGCCAGCAGTTCGGGGGAGGTAAAGAACACTGAAGCTTTCTTT
TRBJ1-2 | - | - | TRBV12-3/TRBV12-4 | CASTTGYNYGCTF | TGTGCCAGCACCACCGGGTATAACTATGGCTGCACCTTC
TRBJ2-1 | few | - | TRBV14 | CASSEGRGNPRYNEQFF | TGTGCCAGCAGCGAAGGGAGAGGGAACCCCCGCTACAATGAGCAGTTCTTC